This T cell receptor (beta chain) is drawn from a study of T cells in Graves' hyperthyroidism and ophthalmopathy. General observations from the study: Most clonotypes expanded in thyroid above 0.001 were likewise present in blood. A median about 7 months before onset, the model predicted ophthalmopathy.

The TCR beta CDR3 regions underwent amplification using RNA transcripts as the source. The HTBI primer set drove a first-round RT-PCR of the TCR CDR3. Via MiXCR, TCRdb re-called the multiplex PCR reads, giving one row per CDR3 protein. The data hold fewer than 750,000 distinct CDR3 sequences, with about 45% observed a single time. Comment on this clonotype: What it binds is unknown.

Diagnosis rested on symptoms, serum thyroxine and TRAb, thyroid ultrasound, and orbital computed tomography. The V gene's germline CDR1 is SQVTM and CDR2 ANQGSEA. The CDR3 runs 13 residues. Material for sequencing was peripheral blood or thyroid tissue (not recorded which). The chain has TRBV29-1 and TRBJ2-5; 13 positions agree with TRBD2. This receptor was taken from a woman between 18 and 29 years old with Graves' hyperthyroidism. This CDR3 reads CIEGTSGKETQYF. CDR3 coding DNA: TGCATCGAGGGGACTAGCGGGAAAGAGACCCAGTACTTC.